What follows are 9 T cell receptor beta chains derived from one specimen sequenced in a study of blood T cell repertoires in COVID-19. Using immunoSEQ multiplex PCR, the repertoire was profiled, and TCRdb retains in-frame clones only, with some absent. Altogether about 40,000 clones are present, over 70% being singletons, with the ten largest covering roughly 10%. The material sequenced was peripheral blood. These receptors came from a woman in her 70s with acute or convalescent COVID-19.

This rearrangement joins TRBV10-3 to TRBJ1-2, with TRBD1 as a possible D gene (6 bases). The length of the CDR3 is 15 residues. Germline V gives CDR1 ENHRY, CDR2 SYGVKD. Deletions cut 3 bases from V and 6 bases from J, with 17 bases between. The CDR3 here is CAISDYRDGVDGYTF. The CDR3 DNA follows: TGTGCCATCAGTGATTACAGGGATGGGGTCGATGGCTACACCTTC.

The CDR3 sequence is CASSRGLAGAPGANVLTF. As DNA, the CDR3 is TGTGCCAGCAGCCGAGGACTAGCGGGAGCCCCTGGGGCCAACGTCCTGACTTTC. The chain is built from TRBV3-1 (or the pseudogene TRBV3-2) and TRBJ2-6, with 13 bases that match TRBD2. Unmatched junction bases numbered 5, after V lost 4 bases and J lost 2 bases. Germline V gives CDR1 LGHDT, CDR2 YNNKEL (reference sequence). CDR3 length equals 18 residues.

The V gene is TRBV29-1, the J gene TRBJ2-3; TRBD2 matches at 8 bases. Germline CDR1 SQVTM, CDR2 ANQGSEA. The CDR3 is made up of 14 amino acids. V lost 7 bases to trimming and J lost 1 base; unmatched junction nucleotides: 7. This CDR3 reads CSALRGVRTDTQYF. CDR3 DNA: TGCAGCGCCCTGCGGGGGGTTCGCACAGATACGCAGTATTTT.

The chain has TRBV4-1 and TRBJ2-1, with D possibly being TRBD1 (6 bases). The length of the CDR3 is 13 residues. The germline V gene has CDR1 MGHRA and CDR2 YSYEKL. The ends were cut back, 5 bases at V and 7 bases at J, with 12 bases in the middle. The CDR3 is CASSVGTLNEQFF. As DNA, the CDR3 is TGCGCCAGCAGCGTCGGGACATTGAATGAGCAGTTCTTC.

This chain connects TRBV7-8 to TRBJ2-5; no reliable D call. Germline assignment: CDR1 SGHVS and CDR2 FQNEAQ. Trimming stripped 1 base from V and 1 base from J, with 13 bases between. This CDR3 spans 16 amino acids. The CDR3 DNA sequence: TGTGCCAGCAGCTTAGACGCCCCAAGCGCCCAAGAGACCCAGTACTTC. The encoded protein is CASSLDAPSAQETQYF. Full variable domain (missing parts from reference TRBV7-8 and TRBJ2-5): GAGVSQSPRYKVAKRGQDVALRCDPISGHVSLFWYQQALGQGPEFLTYFQNEAQLDKSGLPSDRFFAERPEGSVSTLKIQRTQQEDSAVYLCASSLDAPSAQETQYFGPGTRLLVL.

The chain uses TRBV4-3 and TRBJ2-5; 10 bases agree with TRBD2. The germline CDR1 and CDR2 sequences are LGHNA and YSLEER. The CDR3 totals 17 residues. Germline trimming cut 0 bases from V and 5 bases from J; bases unmatched to any gene: 9. The CDR3 DNA follows: TGCGCCAGCAGCCAAGATCCCAGCGGGGGGGCGTCGGAGACCCAGTACTTC. Protein product: CASSQDPSGGASETQYF.

This chain connects TRBV19 to TRBJ2-1; 7 bases are a match to TRBD1. This CDR3 is 13 amino acids long. Germline V CDR1 and CDR2: LNHDA, SQIVND (reference sequence). Germline trimming cut 3 bases from V and 6 bases from J; bases unmatched to any gene: 2. The CDR3 region is CASSIGTVNEQFF. CDR3 nucleotides: TGTGCCAGTAGTATCGGGACAGTCAATGAGCAGTTCTTC.

The J gene is TRBJ1-6, the V gene TRBV2; the match to TRBD1 covers 7 bases. The V gene's germline CDR1 is SNHLY and CDR2 FYNNEI. This CDR3 comprises 14 residues. V trimming: 6 bases; J trimming: 9 bases; junction bases outside the gene matches: 8. CDR3 nucleotides: TGTGCCAGCAGGAAAACAGGGGACGCTTCACCCCTCCACTTT. It translates to CASRKTGDASPLHF.

V gene TRBV18 combines with J gene TRBJ1-6, with D perhaps TRBD1 (6 bases). Germline loops: CDR1 KGHSH, CDR2 LQKENI. This CDR3 contains 16 residues. The V gene lost 5 bases and the J gene lost 5 bases, with 16 bases spanning the gap. Written as DNA, the CDR3 is TGTGCCAGCTCAGCATTGACAGGAGGAAATAATTCACCCCTCCACTTT. Its protein product is CASSALTGGNNSPLHF.